Listed below are T cell receptor beta chains from one sample, sequenced in a study of cytomegalovirus exposure and HLA in healthy donors. TCRdb's copy holds only in-frame clones and misses some; the assay was immunoSEQ multiplex PCR. The sample comprises about 110,000 clones, roughly 70% of which are singletons, and around 7.7% rests with the top ten. Sample: PBMCs. The receptors were gathered from a middle-aged man in good health and CMV-seronegative. Both conserved end residues are part of each CDR3. D genes are given only for firm matches. Not all rows give a size; the values are once, few, many and, for expanded clones, a class.

CASKMTGVGEQYF,TGTGCCAGCAAGATGACAGGGGTCGGCGAGCAGTACTTC,TRBV6-1,TRBD1,few,TRBJ2-7
CASSLRSGGYNEQFF,TGTGCCAGCAGCTTACGTAGCGGGGGGTACAATGAGCAGTTCTTC,TRBV7-2,TRBD2,NA,TRBJ2-1
CASRGKPGHLTDTQYF,TGTGCCAGCAGAGGAAAACCGGGACACCTCACAGATACGCAGTATTTT,TRBV27,NA,NA,TRBJ2-3
CASSPRTGAYEQYF,TGTGCCAGCAGCCCGAGGACAGGAGCGTACGAGCAGTACTTC,TRBV7-9,TRBD1,NA,TRBJ2-7
CASTHTGTNYGYTF,TGTGCCAGCACCCACACAGGCACTAACTATGGCTACACCTTC,TRBV6-5,NA,NA,TRBJ1-2
CAPQPGSGANVLTF,TGTGCCCCTCAACCGGGGTCTGGGGCCAACGTCCTGACTTTC,TRBV19,NA,many,TRBJ2-6
CASSMAGALYGYTF,TGTGCCAGTAGTATGGCGGGGGCACTATATGGCTACACCTTC,TRBV19,NA,NA,TRBJ1-2
CASSLMEEENTEAFF,TGTGCCAGCAGCTTAATGGAGGAGGAGAACACTGAAGCTTTCTTT,TRBV7-6,NA,NA,TRBJ1-1
CASSPRRGPYGYTF,TGTGCCAGCAGCCCCCGCCGGGGTCCCTATGGCTACACCTTC,TRBV11-2,NA,NA,TRBJ1-2
CSAKTGETQYF,TGCAGTGCCAAGACAGGGGAAACGCAGTATTTT,TRBV20-1,TRBD1,few,TRBJ2-3
CASSPRRSSTDTQYF,TGTGCCAGCAGCCCGAGGAGGTCTAGCACAGATACGCAGTATTTT,TRBV7-2,NA,NA,TRBJ2-3
CASSQQRQGTEAFF,TGCGCCAGCAGCCAACAAAGGCAGGGCACTGAAGCTTTCTTT,TRBV4-1,NA,NA,TRBJ1-1
CASSPWNGDRGYDTQYF,TGTGCCAGCAGTCCCTGGAATGGGGACAGGGGGTACGATACGCAGTATTTT,TRBV28,TRBD1,NA,TRBJ2-3
CASGKWPQGRANYGYTF,TGTGCCAGCGGCAAGTGGCCCCAGGGCAGGGCTAACTATGGCTACACCTTC,TRBV21-1,NA,NA,TRBJ1-2
CAISLAGGLYTGELFF,TGTGCCATCAGTCTGGCGGGGGGATTATACACCGGGGAGCTGTTTTTT,TRBV10-3,TRBD2,NA,TRBJ2-2
CASSQGLVSLEQYF,TGTGCCAGCTCCCAGGGGCTAGTATCCCTCGAGCAGTACTTC,TRBV9,NA,NA,TRBJ2-7
CASSPRGLVNDEQFF,TGCGCCAGCAGCCCAAGGGGGTTAGTGAACGATGAGCAGTTCTTC,TRBV5-1,NA,few,TRBJ2-1
CASSDRYSGANVLTF,TGTGCCAGCAGTGACAGGTACTCTGGGGCCAACGTCCTGACTTTC,TRBV25-1,NA,NA,TRBJ2-6
CASSRSSRDYGYTF,TGTGCCAGCAGCCGATCAAGCAGGGACTATGGCTACACCTTC,TRBV16,NA,NA,TRBJ1-2
CASSPLRLRASNEKLFF,TGTGCCAGTAGTCCACTTAGGCTGAGGGCGTCGAATGAAAAACTGTTTTTT,TRBV19,NA,NA,TRBJ1-4
CASSFWDRESQPQHF,TGTGCCAGCAGTTTTTGGGACAGGGAGAGTCAGCCCCAGCATTTT,TRBV28,TRBD1,NA,TRBJ1-5
CASSLSRGLNTEAFF,TGTGCCAGCAGCCTATCCAGGGGGCTAAACACTGAAGCTTTCTTT,TRBV6-6,TRBD1,many,TRBJ1-1
CASKRQANTEAFF,TGTGCCAGCAAAAGACAGGCTAACACTGAAGCTTTCTTT,TRBV27,NA,NA,TRBJ1-1
CASSWTIRGNTGELFF,TGCGCCAGCAGCTGGACCATTAGGGGGAACACCGGGGAGCTGTTTTTT,TRBV5-1,NA,NA,TRBJ2-2
CASSQERTGGLGEQYF,TGCGCCAGCAGCCAAGAAAGGACGGGGGGGCTTGGCGAGCAGTACTTC,TRBV4-3,TRBD2,NA,TRBJ2-7
CASSPGGQGADTQYF,TGTGCCAGCTCACCAGGAGGACAGGGGGCAGATACGCAGTATTTT,TRBV18,TRBD1,NA,TRBJ2-3
CASSQEEGQDNSPLHF,TGCGCCAGCAGCCAAGAGGAGGGCCAGGATAATTCACCCCTCCACTTT,TRBV4-3,NA,NA,TRBJ1-6
CASSLGQGIYEQFF,TGTGCCAGCAGCTTAGGCCAGGGGATATATGAGCAGTTCTTC,TRBV7-6,NA,NA,TRBJ2-1
CASSLTQGRTEAFF,TGTGCCAGCAGCCTCACACAGGGGCGGACTGAAGCTTTCTTT,TRBV16,TRBD1,few,TRBJ1-1
CASSVGAGANVLTF,TGTGCCAGCAGCGTAGGAGCCGGGGCCAACGTCCTGACTTTC,TRBV9,NA,NA,TRBJ2-6
CASSNYRGESGNTIYF,TGTGCCAGCAGCAATTACAGGGGCGAATCTGGAAACACCATATATTTT,TRBV5-6,TRBD1,NA,TRBJ1-3
CASSLGSRGGRADTQYF,TGTGCCAGCAGCTTAGGCTCGCGGGGGGGCAGGGCAGATACGCAGTATTTT,TRBV7-6,TRBD2,NA,TRBJ2-3
CASSSSQGVGKLFF,TGTGCCAGCAGCTCTTCACAGGGGGTTGGAAAACTGTTTTTT,TRBV11-2,TRBD1,few,TRBJ1-4
CANRGNTGELFF,TGTGCAAATCGGGGGAACACCGGGGAGCTGTTTTTT,TRBV28,NA,NA,TRBJ2-2
CASSRAGRFQPQHF,TGTGCCAGTAGCAGAGCAGGGCGCTTTCAGCCCCAGCATTTT,TRBV19,NA,NA,TRBJ1-5
CASSSSSLVVIGGDTQYF,TGTGCCAGCAGTTCGAGCTCCCTAGTCGTCATAGGGGGAGATACGCAGTATTTT,TRBV27,NA,NA,TRBJ2-3
CSVRTDDSSYNEQFF,TGCAGCGTCAGGACTGACGATAGCTCCTACAATGAGCAGTTCTTC,TRBV29-1,NA,NA,TRBJ2-1
CASSRLMTSGDLNEQFF,TGTGCCAGCAGCCGACTTATGACTAGCGGGGACCTCAATGAGCAGTTCTTC,TRBV7-3,TRBD2,NA,TRBJ2-1
CASSRTGNQPQHF,TGTGCCAGCAGCAGGACAGGCAATCAGCCCCAGCATTTT,TRBV11-2,NA,once,TRBJ1-5
CASASQGSSTDTQYF,TGTGCCAGCGCCTCCCAGGGATCAAGTACAGATACGCAGTATTTT,TRBV6-5,NA,NA,TRBJ2-3
CASSLYSAGYEQYF,TGTGCCAGCAGCTTATATTCGGCGGGCTACGAGCAGTACTTC,TRBV11-2,NA,NA,TRBJ2-7
CASSRDRDYEQYF,TGTGCCAGCAGCCGCGACAGGGACTACGAGCAGTACTTC,TRBV11-3,TRBD1,NA,TRBJ2-7
CASSLAGGSRSYEQYF,TGTGCCAGCAGCTTGGCGGGCGGGAGTCGATCCTACGAGCAGTACTTC,TRBV5-6,TRBD2,NA,TRBJ2-7
CASSQGPGQGLRLHF,TGTGCCAGCAGCCAAGGACCGGGACAGGGGCTTCGCCTCCACTTT,TRBV14,TRBD1,NA,TRBJ1-6
CASSARDRGLGGYTF,TGTGCCAGCAGCGCAAGGGACAGGGGGCTTGGTGGCTACACCTTC,TRBV7-9,TRBD1,few,TRBJ1-2
CASSFWTANTGELFF,TGTGCCAGCAGCTTCTGGACAGCGAACACCGGGGAGCTGTTTTTT,TRBV7-9,NA,NA,TRBJ2-2
CASSRGDQETQYF,TGCGCCAGCAGCCGGGGGGACCAAGAGACCCAGTACTTC,TRBV4-1,NA,NA,TRBJ2-5
CASSLVPGTANYGYTF,TGTGCCAGCAGCTTGGTACCCGGGACAGCGAACTATGGCTACACCTTC,TRBV5-6,TRBD1,NA,TRBJ1-2
CASSLDPATETQYF,TGCGCCAGCAGCTTGGATCCAGCGACAGAGACCCAGTACTTC,TRBV5-1,NA,NA,TRBJ2-5
CASSVEGGSNQPQHF,TGTGCCAGCAGCGTAGAAGGGGGTAGCAATCAGCCCCAGCATTTT,TRBV9,NA,NA,TRBJ1-5
CASSLGDGENSPLHF,TGCGCCAGCAGCTTGGGTGACGGGGAGAATTCACCCCTCCACTTT,TRBV5-1,NA,NA,TRBJ1-6